The 9 T cell receptor beta chains below all came from one sample that was sequenced in a study of blood T cell repertoires in COVID-19. Measured with immunoSEQ multiplex PCR; TCRdb has only the in-frame clones, and not every one. Of some 200,000 clones listed, about 89% are singletons. The sequencing sample was made of peripheral blood. These receptors originate from a man between 70 and 80 years old with acute or convalescent COVID-19.

As regards this clone: The sample has other DNA sequences that encode this CDR3 too. The chain couples TRBV29-1 to TRBJ2-3; D call uncertain. Germline V CDR1 and CDR2: SQVTM, ANQGSEA. With 4 bases removed from V and 0 bases from J, the gap between germline ends came to 11 bases. CDR3 length equals 14 residues. The CDR3 region has the DNA TGCAGCGTTGTCGAGGTTTCTAGCACAGATACGCAGTATTTT. Its translation is CSVVEVSSTDTQYF.

This sequence joins TRBV20-1 and TRBJ2-1; tentative D call: TRBD2 (6 bases). This CDR3 has 14 residues. V was trimmed by 3 bases and J by 0 bases, leaving 9 bases between them. Per germline, CDR1 DFQATT and CDR2 SNEGSKA (reference sequence). The CDR3 reads CSASGSGSYNEQFF. DNA of the CDR3: TGCAGTGCTAGTGGTAGCGGCTCCTACAATGAGCAGTTCTTC.

The chain is built from TRBV7-7 and TRBJ1-4, with 7 bases that match TRBD1. V gave up 0 bases and J gave up 5 bases; unmatched junction bases: 15. CDR3 length: 19 amino acids. CDR1 is SSHAT and CDR2 is FNYEAQ in the germline V gene (reference sequence). As DNA, the CDR3 is TGTGCCAGCAGCTTAGCGGTGGGACCCACAGACAGGGCCAATGAAAAACTGTTTTTT. Translating gives CASSLAVGPTDRANEKLFF. Full variable domain (rest looked up from reference TRBV7-7 and TRBJ1-4): GAGVSQSPRYKVTKRGQDVTLRCDPISSHATLYWYQQALGQGPEFLTYFNYEAQPDKSGLPSDRFSAERPEGSISTLTIQRTEQRDSAMYRCASSLAVGPTDRANEKLFFGSGTQLSVL.

This chain joins TRBV23-1 and TRBJ2-7; 8 bases agree with TRBD1. TRBV23-1 is reported as an ORF; its role is uncertain. The CDR3 is made up of 15 amino acids. The V segment lost 0 bases and the J segment 3 bases; nucleotides outside the gene matches: 4. Here the CDR3 DNA reads TGCGCCAGCAGTCAATCGGAGGACAGGGTCTACGAGCAGTACTTC. This translates into CASSQSEDRVYEQYF.

The V and J genes are TRBV18 and TRBJ1-2, with 12 bases that match TRBD1. V was clipped by 3 bases and J by 4 bases; unmatched bases: 3. CDR3 size: 15 residues. CDR1 and CDR2 from the germline V gene are KGHSH and LQKENI. The CDR3 reads CASSPLGQGAYGYTF. DNA of the CDR3: TGTGCCAGCTCACCTCTGGGACAGGGGGCCTATGGCTACACCTTC. Full variable domain (rest looked up from reference TRBV18 and TRBJ1-2): NAGVMQNPRHLVRRRGQEARLRCSPMKGHSHVYWYRQLPEEGLKFMVYLQKENIIDESGMPKERFSAEFPKEGPSILRIQQVVRGDSAAYFCASSPLGQGAYGYTFGSGTRLTVV.

The CDR3 DNA reads TGTGCCACCACCCAGCAGGGGGCCCTGGAGCAGTACTTC. The encoded protein is CATTQQGALEQYF. The V call is TRBV28, the J call TRBJ2-7; 8 positions match TRBD1. Germline V lookup: CDR1 MDHEN, CDR2 SYDVKM. J was trimmed by 7 bases and V by 10 bases; bases with no gene match: 12. The CDR3 consists of 13 residues.

The chain combines TRBV4-2 with TRBJ1-2; D is uncertain. This CDR3 has 15 residues. Per germline, CDR1 LGHNA and CDR2 YNFKEQ. Trimming pared 0 bases from V and 1 base from J, leaving 9 bases between. Here the CDR3 reads CASSQDVASNYGYTF. For the CDR3, the DNA is TGTGCCAGCAGCCAAGATGTAGCGAGTAACTATGGCTACACCTTC.

The rearrangement uses TRBV18 and TRBJ2-2; tentative D call: TRBD1 (6 bases). V was shortened by 6 bases and J by 2 bases, with 13 bases between the two germline ends. This CDR3 is built from 15 residues. The germline gives CDR1 KGHSH, CDR2 LQKENI. The CDR3 coding sequence is TGTGCCAGCTCTCCCCCGGGACAAAACACCGGGGAGCTGTTTTTT. Amino acid sequence: CASSPPGQNTGELFF.

This chain uses TRBV6-4 with TRBJ2-7, with D possibly matching TRBD1 (6 bases). V was cut by 7 bases and J by 0 bases, with 19 bases left in between. This CDR3 has 16 residues. Germline loops: CDR1 MRHNA, CDR2 SNTAGT. CDR3 coding DNA: TGTGCCAGCATCTACCCAGGGGTGGGGAGCTCCTACGAGCAGTACTTC. Translation gives CASIYPGVGSSYEQYF.